The 25 T cell receptor beta chains listed next were all sequenced from one sample in a study of blood T cell repertoires in COVID-19. TCRdb's copy holds only in-frame clones and misses some; the assay was immunoSEQ multiplex PCR. The sample records about 150,000 clones, approximately 80% being singletons. Specimen: peripheral blood. The receptors stem from a man aged 60 to 69 with active or convalescent COVID-19.

This clone was counted many times. The V gene is TRBV28, the J gene TRBJ1-5, with 7 positions matching TRBD1. The CDR3 runs 15 residues. CDR1 and CDR2 from the germline V gene are MDHEN and SYDVKM. V was pared by 6 bases and J by 3 bases, with 8 bases of the junction left unmatched. This CDR3 is CASSPTGALNQPQHF. In nucleotides, the CDR3 is TGTGCCAGCAGCCCTACAGGGGCCCTCAATCAGCCCCAGCATTTT.

In this sample, this clone turned up once. The J gene is TRBJ2-3, the V gene TRBV6-5; D not resolved. Germline CDR1 reads MNHEY; CDR2 reads SVGAGI. This CDR3 is built from 12 residues. V lost 6 bases and J lost 0, with 4 bases in between. The CDR3, as DNA: TGTGCCAGCAGCGGGAGCACAGATACGCAGTATTTT. Its protein product is CASSGSTDTQYF.

V and J are TRBV19 and TRBJ1-2, with 7 bases fitting TRBD1. With 4 bases clipped from V and 2 bases from J, the junction kept 7 bases outside the gene matches. The CDR3 consists of 15 residues. Germline lookup yields CDR1 LNHDA and CDR2 SQIVND (reference sequence). The CDR3 reads CASSKYGTVNYGYTF. In DNA form, the CDR3 reads TGTGCCAGTAGTAAATACGGGACAGTCAACTATGGCTACACCTTC.

This clone was seen only once. The chain combines TRBV4-2 with TRBJ1-2; D gene unclear. The CDR3 consists of 16 residues. Germline-derived CDR1 and CDR2 are LGHNA and YNFKEQ. Trimming stripped 4 bases from V and 1 base from J, with 16 bases between. The CDR3 sequence is CASSPNSAQHNYGYTF. As DNA, the CDR3 is TGTGCCAGCAGCCCCAACTCGGCACAGCATAACTATGGCTACACCTTC.

The chain uses TRBV30 and TRBJ2-1; TRBD2 might be the D (6 bases). This CDR3 region has 13 residues. V shed 7 bases and J shed 2 bases, with 12 bases lying between them. Germline V gene sequence: CDR1 GTSNPN, CDR2 SVGIG (reference sequence). The CDR3 here is CASTPGAYNEQFF. For the CDR3, the DNA is TGTGCCTCTACCCCGGGGGCCTACAATGAGCAGTTCTTC. The entire variable domain, with the rest obtained from reference TRBV30 and TRBJ2-1, is as follows: SQTIHQWPATLVQPVGSPLSLECTVEGTSNPNLYWYRQAAGRGLQLLFYSVGIGQISSEVPQNLSASRPQDRQFILSSKKLLLSDSGFYLCASTPGAYNEQFFGPGTRLTVL.

This clone was detected a few times. J is TRBJ1-5 and V is TRBV29-1; D is perhaps TRBD1 (5 bases). Germline-derived CDR1 and CDR2 are SQVTM and ANQGSEA. Trimming removed 4 bases at V and 6 bases at J, with 16 bases between. This CDR3 spans 14 amino acids. In DNA, the CDR3 is TGCAGCGTTGCCTCGGGCGGGGCGGGTCAGCCCCAGCATTTT. Translating gives CSVASGGAGQPQHF.

The V call is TRBV20-1, the J call TRBJ1-4; D is undetermined. The CDR3 consists of 14 residues. Germline V CDR1 and CDR2: DFQATT, SNEGSKA (reference sequence). The V gene lost 3 bases and the J gene lost 10 bases, with 18 bases spanning the gap. As DNA, the CDR3 is TGCAGTGCTAGTGACCAGCCACGGGCGGGAAAACTGTTTTTT. This gives the protein CSASDQPRAGKLFF.

This chain links TRBV5-6 with TRBJ1-5; 9 bases agree with TRBD1. J was trimmed by 6 bases and V by 4 bases; bases with no gene match: 11. CDR3 length: 16 residues. Germline CDR1 reads SGHDT; CDR2 reads YYEEEE. This CDR3 reads CASSDRTGGAGQPQHF. CDR3 DNA sequence: TGTGCCAGCAGCGACCGAACAGGGGGCGCTGGTCAGCCCCAGCATTTT.

This clone was counted at least ten times. The chain joins TRBV6-5 to TRBJ1-5, with D possibly being TRBD1 (5 bases). The CDR3 runs 12 residues. The V end was cut by 6 bases, the J end by 9 bases, with 12 bases between. The germline CDR1 and CDR2 sequences are MNHEY and SVGAGI. Written as DNA, the CDR3 is TGTGCCAGCAGCGCCACGGGGGGGCCCCAGCATTTT. Translation: CASSATGGPQHF.

This clone was seen only once. The chain joins TRBV27 to TRBJ1-2; a weak D match, TRBD1 (5 bases). The length of the CDR3 is 13 residues. The germline V gene encodes CDR1 MNHEY and CDR2 SMNVEV (reference sequence). V lost 2 bases, J lost 5 bases, and 9 bases lay in between. In nucleotides, the CDR3 is TGTGCCAGCAGTTTACAGGGTCGATATGGCTACACCTTC. Translation gives CASSLQGRYGYTF.

The chain joins TRBV7-3 to TRBJ2-3; 7 bases align to TRBD2. CDR3 length equals 13 residues. Germline V gene sequence: CDR1 SGHTA, CDR2 FQGTGA. V shed 4 bases, J shed 7 bases, and the junction held 5 bases outside the gene matches. CDR3 sequence (DNA): TGTGCCAGCAGCTCCGGGAGGATTAATACGCAGTATTTT. Translation gives CASSSGRINTQYF.

The rearrangement joins TRBV28 to TRBJ1-4; no clear D. Per germline, CDR1 MDHEN and CDR2 SYDVKM. V was trimmed by 6 bases and J by 0 bases, leaving 5 bases between them. The CDR3 sequence is 13 residues long. The chain's CDR3 is CASREATNEKLFF. Here the CDR3 DNA reads TGTGCCAGCAGGGAGGCAACTAATGAAAAACTGTTTTTT.

The chain combines TRBV5-8 with TRBJ1-2; the D gene is possibly TRBD1 (6 bases). V lost 1 base and J 4 bases, leaving 14 bases between the germline ends. Germline CDR1 is SGHTS and CDR2 is YDEGEE. The CDR3 covers 15 residues. The CDR3 sequence is CASSLKRGAVYGYTF. CDR3 nucleotide sequence: TGTGCCAGCAGCTTGAAGCGGGGGGCAGTCTATGGCTACACCTTC.

This clone appeared once. The chain couples TRBV12-3 or TRBV12-4 to TRBJ1-2, with a weak D call TRBD1 (6 bases). Between the trimmed V and J ends, which lost 4 bases and 1 base, there was a span of 7 bases. The CDR3 runs to 13 residues. Here the CDR3 reads CASSSDSNYGYTF. The CDR3 DNA reads TGTGCCAGCAGTTCGGACAGTAACTATGGCTACACCTTC.

The V and J genes are TRBV6-2 or TRBV6-3 and TRBJ2-1, with unresolved D. The CDR3 is made up of 14 amino acids. Germline-derived CDR1 and CDR2 are MNHEY and SVGEGT. Trimming stripped 4 bases from V and 5 bases from J, with 12 bases between. The CDR3 region has the DNA TGTGCCAGCAGTTGGATGAGGAGCAACAATGAGCAGTTCTTC. Translation: CASSWMRSNNEQFF.

This sequence joins TRBV5-1 and TRBJ1-1, with D perhaps TRBD1 (5 bases). CDR1 and CDR2 from the germline V gene are SGHRS and YFSETQ. V was shortened by 6 bases and J by 0 bases, with 15 bases between the two germline ends. CDR3 size: 15 residues. In DNA, the CDR3 is TGCGCCAGCACCCTGGACACTCAGGTGAACACTGAAGCTTTCTTT. This sequence encodes CASTLDTQVNTEAFF.

This sequence joins TRBV7-9 and TRBJ1-1, with 11 bases lining up with TRBD1. This CDR3 has 14 amino acids. Trimming removed 3 bases from V and 7 bases from J; junction bases left unmatched: 4. CDR1 SEHNR and CDR2 FQNEAQ come from the germline V gene (reference sequence). CDR3 bases: TGTGCCAGCAGCTTTACGGGACAGGGGGATGAAGCTTTCTTT. Amino acids: CASSFTGQGDEAFF. Drawing the rest from reference TRBV7-9 and TRBJ1-1, the complete variable domain is DTGVSQNPRHKITKRGQNVTFRCDPISEHNRLYWYRQTLGQGPEFLTYFQNEAQLEKSRLLSDRFSAERPKGSFSTLEIQRTEQGDSAMYLCASSFTGQGDEAFFGQGTRLTVV.

The chain employs TRBV28 and TRBJ2-7, with 8 bases matching TRBD1. Germline V gene lookup returns CDR1 MDHEN and CDR2 SYDVKM. The CDR3 length is 13 residues. The ends lost 6 bases at V and 3 bases at J; junction bases unmatched: 4. The CDR3 DNA is TGTGCCAGCAGACGACAGGGGTTCTACGAGCAGTACTTC. The encoded protein is CASRRQGFYEQYF. Variable domain in full (rest from reference TRBV28 and TRBJ2-7): DVKVTQSSRYLVKRTGEKVFLECVQDMDHENMFWYRQDPGLGLRLIYFSYDVKMKEKGDIPEGYSVSREKKERFSLILESASTNQTSMYLCASRRQGFYEQYFGPGTRLTVT.

The rearrangement uses TRBV28 and TRBJ1-3, with D possibly matching TRBD1 (5 bases). The CDR3 consists of 13 residues. The V end lost 6 bases, the J end lost 4 bases, and 10 bases lay between the germline ends. Germline V gene data show CDR1 as MDHEN and CDR2 as SYDVKM. As DNA, the CDR3 is TGTGCCAGCAGCCTGTGGGGCGGAAACACCATATATTTT. Its protein is CASSLWGGNTIYF.

The CDR3 DNA reads as TGCGCCAGCAGCCAAGAAAGCTTGCGCGGGAGCTACACCTTC. Its translation is CASSQESLRGSYTF. The chain couples TRBV4-3 to TRBJ1-2; no definite D call. Trimming pared 0 bases from V and 9 bases from J, leaving 14 bases between. The CDR3 loop spans 14 amino acids. Germline lookup yields CDR1 LGHNA and CDR2 YSLEER.

V and J are TRBV28 and TRBJ2-5, with D perhaps matching TRBD2 (5 bases). The germline V gene encodes CDR1 MDHEN and CDR2 SYDVKM. V was pared by 5 bases and J by 4 bases, with 11 bases between. There are 13 residues in the CDR3. In DNA form, the CDR3 reads TGTGCCAGCAGTAAGTGGGAGAGAGAGACCCAGTACTTC. This sequence encodes CASSKWERETQYF.

In DNA form, the CDR3 reads TGTGCCAGCAGTTCGACAGGGACCCAGGTCTACACCTTC. Encoded protein: CASSSTGTQVYTF. J is TRBJ1-2 and V is TRBV12-3 or TRBV12-4; 7 bases are a match to TRBD1. The CDR3 is 13 residues long. The junction had 9 bases not matched to a gene; V was cut back by 4 bases and J by 10 bases.

The chain carries TRBV2 and TRBJ1-5, with a weak D call TRBD1 (6 bases). Germline assignment: CDR1 SNHLY and CDR2 FYNNEI. Trimming removed 6 bases at V and 7 bases at J, with 13 bases between. The CDR3 contains 13 residues. CDR3 bases: TGTGCCAGCAGCCGACAGGTCCAACAGCCCCAGCATTTT. It translates to CASSRQVQQPQHF.

The V gene is TRBV7-9, the J gene TRBJ2-4; 7 bases match TRBD2. The V segment lost 3 bases and the J segment 2 bases; nucleotides outside the gene matches: 10. The length of the CDR3 is 17 residues. From germline, CDR1 is SEHNR and CDR2 FQNEAQ (reference sequence). The CDR3 loop reads CASSLGGGPLPKNIQYF. In nucleotides, the CDR3 is TGTGCCAGCAGCTTGGGGGGAGGGCCGTTGCCCAAAAACATTCAGTACTTC.

V and J are TRBV2 and TRBJ1-3, with a tentative D call TRBD1 (6 bases). The V end was cut by 6 bases, the J end by 3 bases, with 9 bases between. Per the germline V gene, CDR1 is SNHLY and CDR2 is FYNNEI. The CDR3 sequence is 13 residues long. DNA of the CDR3: TGTGCCAGCAGCCCAGGGGTTGGAAACACCATATATTTT. It encodes CASSPGVGNTIYF.